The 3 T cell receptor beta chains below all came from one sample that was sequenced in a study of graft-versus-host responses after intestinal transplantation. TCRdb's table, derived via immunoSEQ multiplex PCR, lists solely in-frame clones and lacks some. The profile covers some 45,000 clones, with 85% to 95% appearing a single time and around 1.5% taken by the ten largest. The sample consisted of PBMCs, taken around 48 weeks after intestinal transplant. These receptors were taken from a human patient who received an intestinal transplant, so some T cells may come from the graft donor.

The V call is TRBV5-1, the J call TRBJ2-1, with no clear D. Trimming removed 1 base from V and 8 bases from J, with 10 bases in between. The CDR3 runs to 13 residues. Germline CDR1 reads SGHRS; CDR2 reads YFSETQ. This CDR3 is CASSLRVGYEQFF. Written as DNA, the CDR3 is TGCGCCAGCAGCTTGCGGGTTGGTTATGAGCAGTTCTTC.

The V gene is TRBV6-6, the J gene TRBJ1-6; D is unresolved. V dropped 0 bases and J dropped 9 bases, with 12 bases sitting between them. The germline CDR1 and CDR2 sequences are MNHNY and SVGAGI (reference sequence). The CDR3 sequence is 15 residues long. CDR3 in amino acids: CASSYSEGFGSPLHF. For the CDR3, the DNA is TGTGCCAGCAGTTACTCCGAGGGTTTTGGTTCACCCCTCCACTTT.

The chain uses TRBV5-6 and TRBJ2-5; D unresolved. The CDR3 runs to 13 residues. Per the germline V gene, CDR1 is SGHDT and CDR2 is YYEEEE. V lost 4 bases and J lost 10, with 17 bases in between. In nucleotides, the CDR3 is TGTGCCAGCAGCCCGTTGGGTCGAGAAGACCAGTACTTC. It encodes CASSPLGREDQYF.